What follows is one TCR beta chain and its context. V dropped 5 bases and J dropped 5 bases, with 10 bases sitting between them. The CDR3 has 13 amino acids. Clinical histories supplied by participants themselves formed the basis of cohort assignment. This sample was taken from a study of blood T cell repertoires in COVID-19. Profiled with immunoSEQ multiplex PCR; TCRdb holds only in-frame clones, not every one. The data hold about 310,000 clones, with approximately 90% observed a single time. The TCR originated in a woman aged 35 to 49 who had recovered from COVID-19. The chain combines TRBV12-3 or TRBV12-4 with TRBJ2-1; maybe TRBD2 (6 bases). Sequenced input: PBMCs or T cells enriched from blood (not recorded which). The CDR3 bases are TGTGCCAGCAGTCGGGACTTAAACAATGAGCAGTTCTTC. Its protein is CASSRDLNNEQFF.